A single sample is the source of the 23 T cell receptor beta chains below, sequenced in a study of response to subunit inactivated influenza vaccine. TCRdb reprocessed the RT-PCR reads via MiXCR and lists one record per CDR3 protein. The data contain 450,000 to 550,000 distinct CDR3 sequences, roughly 23% of them seen just once; the ten biggest clones take up 1.5% to 2%. Source: CD4+ T cells sorted from PBMCs, taken about 5 days after vaccination. The origin of the receptors is a man aged 50 to 59 who received an inactivated influenza vaccine.

This clonotype was seen a handful of times. V gene TRBV18 combines with J gene TRBJ2-1; possibly TRBD1 for D (5 bases). The CDR3 has 13 residues. The germline V gene has CDR1 KGHSH and CDR2 LQKENI. V was trimmed by 2 bases and J by 8 bases, leaving 10 bases between them. The CDR3 bases are TGTGCCAGCTCACCAAAGGGGCAGTATGAGCAGTTCTTC. Its translation: CASSPKGQYEQFF.

This clonotype was seen more than once but under ten times. This chain links TRBV6-2 or TRBV6-3 with TRBJ2-7; D remains unclear. There are 11 residues in the CDR3. V gave up 4 bases and J gave up 13 bases, with 14 bases separating them. The V gene's germline CDR1 is MNHEY and CDR2 SVGEGT. The CDR3: CASSLAAMVYF. The CDR3 DNA reads as TGTGCCAGCAGTTTAGCAGCGATGGTATACTTC.

V gene TRBV7-2 combines with J gene TRBJ1-5; 7 positions match TRBD1. V was pared by 5 bases and J by 4 bases, with 8 bases of the junction left unmatched. Germline CDR1 reads SGHTA; CDR2 reads FQGNSA. The CDR3 extends over 15 amino acids. CDR3 nucleotides: TGTGCCAGCAGCCCAGACGGCAGGGGGAATCAGCCCCAGCATTTT. This translates into CASSPDGRGNQPQHF.

The rearrangement uses TRBV15 and TRBJ1-4; D is possibly TRBD1 (5 bases). Trimming shortened V by 1 base and J by 0 bases, and 15 bases separated the two germline ends. The V gene's germline CDR1 is LNHNV and CDR2 YYDKDF (reference sequence). The CDR3 contains 18 residues. The CDR3 reads CATSRGTVGPATNEKLFF. The DNA for the CDR3 is TGTGCCACCAGCAGAGGGACGGTGGGGCCTGCAACTAATGAAAAACTGTTTTTT.

The CDR3, as DNA: TGTGCCAGCAGTTACTCCGTTCTAAGACAGGGGGCTTTCTTT. The encoded protein is CASSYSVLRQGAFF. This rearrangement joins TRBV6-2 or TRBV6-3 to TRBJ1-1, with 8 nucleotides matching TRBD1. The CDR3 has 14 residues. Germline V gene sequence: CDR1 MNHEY, CDR2 SVGEGT. V gave up 0 bases and J gave up 11 bases; unmatched junction bases: 8.

The V call is TRBV11-2, the J call TRBJ2-3, with unresolved D. V dropped 1 base and J dropped 2 bases, with 7 bases sitting between them. The germline gives CDR1 SGHAT, CDR2 FQNNGV. This CDR3 spans 14 amino acids. The CDR3 spells CASSLGLPTDTQYF. CDR3 DNA sequence: TGTGCCAGCAGCTTAGGCTTACCCACAGATACGCAGTATTTT.

This clonotype was detected many times. The rearrangement joins TRBV5-5 to TRBJ2-3, with a tentative D call TRBD1 (5 bases). The CDR3 covers 15 residues. V was trimmed by 4 bases and J by 3 bases, leaving 15 bases between them. The germline CDR1 and CDR2 sequences are SGHKS and YYEKEE (reference sequence). In nucleotides, the CDR3 is TGTGCCAGCAGCCAAATCACAGGTTTTACAGATACGCAGTATTTT. It yields the protein CASSQITGFTDTQYF.

This clonotype was observed a handful of times. J is TRBJ2-5 and V is TRBV7-9; 8 bases align to TRBD2. The CDR3 consists of 13 residues. From germline, CDR1 is SEHNR and CDR2 FQNEAQ (reference sequence). V trimming: 8 bases; J trimming: 1 base; junction bases outside the gene matches: 3. CDR3 sequence reads: CASLLAGQETQYF. CDR3 sequence (DNA): TGTGCCAGCCTGCTAGCGGGCCAAGAGACCCAGTACTTC.

This clonotype came up many times. The chain joins TRBV12-3 or TRBV12-4 to TRBJ1-1; D is unclear. The CDR3 totals 13 residues. The V end lost 6 bases, the J end lost 11 bases, and 19 bases lay between the germline ends. In DNA form, the CDR3 reads TGTGCCAGCAGCCAAGCCTATCTCCTCGGGGCTTTCTTT. Amino acid sequence: CASSQAYLLGAFF.

This chain connects TRBV6-2 or TRBV6-3 to TRBJ2-1; D remains unclear. Germline-derived CDR1 and CDR2 are MNHEY and SVGEGT. V gave up 6 bases and J gave up 8 bases, with 17 bases separating them. The CDR3 covers 14 residues. The CDR3, as DNA: TGTGCCAGCAGGGCCCGACTTTTTCGGGATGAGCAGTTCTTC. It encodes CASRARLFRDEQFF.

The gene calls are TRBV5-8 and TRBJ2-4; D remains ambiguous. This CDR3 is built from 15 residues. Germline V lookup: CDR1 SGHTS, CDR2 YDEGEE. V shed 6 bases and J shed 1 base, with 14 bases lying between them. The CDR3 DNA reads TGTGCCAGCACCATCCAAGGGTCGGCCAAAAACATTCAGTACTTC. Protein product: CASTIQGSAKNIQYF.

The chain combines TRBV4-1 with TRBJ2-3; possibly TRBD2 for D (6 bases). The V and J ends lost 4 bases and 2 bases respectively, with 19 bases between them. This CDR3 comprises 17 residues. The germline gives CDR1 MGHRA, CDR2 YSYEKL. The CDR3 loop reads CASSPGRAGGVTDTQYF. DNA of the CDR3: TGCGCCAGCAGCCCAGGTAGGGCCGGAGGGGTCACAGATACGCAGTATTTT.

This clonotype appeared a few times. The genes are TRBV6-2 or TRBV6-3 and TRBJ2-1; D not certain. Germline CDR1 is MNHEY and CDR2 is SVGEGT. V lost 3 bases, J lost 0 bases, and 9 bases lay in between. This CDR3 comprises 15 residues. For the CDR3, the DNA is TGTGCCAGCAGTTATAACCGGAACTCCTACAATGAGCAGTTCTTC. Translated: CASSYNRNSYNEQFF.

This clonotype has just a few counts. The chain links TRBV7-2 to TRBJ2-1; 8 bases agree with TRBD1. The CDR3 has 16 amino acids. Per germline, CDR1 SGHTA and CDR2 FQGNSA. The V and J ends lost 2 bases and 3 bases, in that order; junction bases with no gene match: 6. The chain's CDR3 is CASSLLRGQVYNEQFF. CDR3 DNA: TGTGCCAGCAGCTTACTCAGGGGGCAAGTCTACAATGAGCAGTTCTTC. The full variable domain, its missing parts supplied by reference TRBV7-2 and TRBJ2-1, is GAGVSQSPSNKVTEKGKDVELRCDPISGHTALYWYRQSLGQGLEFLIYFQGNSAPDKSGLPSDRFSAERTGGSVSTLTIQRTQQEDSAVYLCASSLLRGQVYNEQFFGPGTRLTVL.

The chain employs TRBV7-3 and TRBJ2-2; possibly TRBD1 for D (6 bases). With 5 bases removed from V and 4 bases from J, the gap between germline ends came to 14 bases. The CDR3 loop spans 15 amino acids. Germline CDR1 reads SGHTA; CDR2 reads FQGTGA. The CDR3 region has the DNA TGTGCCAGCAGCACCGAAGGACAGACCACCGGGGAGCTGTTTTTT. Translation: CASSTEGQTTGELFF.

This chain connects TRBV4-1 to TRBJ2-3; D unresolved. Between the trimmed V and J ends, which lost 3 bases and 5 bases, there was a span of 24 bases. CDR1 MGHRA and CDR2 YSYEKL come from the germline V gene. This CDR3 spans 18 amino acids. CDR3 loop: CASSQGSLVTLRRDTQYF. In DNA form, the CDR3 reads TGCGCCAGCAGCCAGGGGTCTTTGGTCACCTTACGGCGAGATACGCAGTATTTT.

This clonotype has only a few counts. The V gene is TRBV20-1, the J gene TRBJ2-2, with TRBD2 matching 10 bases. The CDR3 runs 16 residues. Trimming took 2 bases from V and 6 from J; bases not matched to a gene: 9. Germline assignment: CDR1 DFQATT and CDR2 SNEGSKA (reference sequence). In DNA, the CDR3 is TGCAGTGCTAGACCCTCTCTAGCGGGAGCAGCCGGGGAGCTGTTTTTT. Its protein product is CSARPSLAGAAGELFF.

The V and J genes are TRBV6-2 or TRBV6-3 and TRBJ2-1; D gene unclear. CDR3 length: 14 residues. Trimming left V 2 bases short and J 9 bases short, with 14 bases between. Looked up from germline, CDR1 is MNHEY and CDR2 is SVGEGT. CDR3 coding DNA: TGTGCCAGCAGTTACGGCGGAAGCCGGAGTGAGCAGTTCTTC. This encodes CASSYGGSRSEQFF.

This clonotype showed up just a few times. The V gene is TRBV20-1, the J gene TRBJ2-3; no definite D call. Germline CDR1 and CDR2: DFQATT and SNEGSKA (reference sequence). V lost 2 bases to trimming and J lost 2 bases, with 5 bases between them. The length of the CDR3 is 12 residues. CDR3 in amino acids: CSARNPTDTQYF. Written as DNA, the CDR3 is TGCAGTGCTAGAAACCCCACAGATACGCAGTATTTT.

A remark on this clonotype: At one boundary the junction diverges from the germline segment, which might be a read error. The CDR3 loop is CAGSSGGSDEQYF. CDR3 DNA: TGTGCCGGCAGCTCGGGGGGCTCCGACGAGCAGTACTTC. The rearrangement uses TRBV7-9 and TRBJ2-7, with D perhaps matching TRBD2 (7 bases). The CDR3 consists of 13 residues. Germline V gene sequence: CDR1 SEHNR, CDR2 FQNEAQ (reference sequence).

There are a few counts of this clonotype. The V call is TRBV12-3 or TRBV12-4, the J call TRBJ2-7; TRBD2 matches at 16 bases. The CDR3 runs to 18 residues. V trimming: 5 bases; J trimming: 6 bases; junction bases outside the gene matches: 13. The CDR3 DNA sequence: TGTGCCAGCAGTCCCCTTCTGGGACTAGCGGGAGGGCCGGTCGAGCAGTACTTC. It translates to CASSPLLGLAGGPVEQYF.

The rearrangement joins TRBV12-3 or TRBV12-4 to TRBJ2-3, with D maybe TRBD2 (6 bases). The CDR3 extends over 12 amino acids. V dropped 3 bases and J dropped 5 bases, with 6 bases sitting between them. In nucleotides, the CDR3 is TGTGCCAGCAGTTTTAGCGGAGATACGCAGTATTTT. Residues: CASSFSGDTQYF.

This clonotype occurred a few times. V is TRBV18 and J is TRBJ2-3, with 12 nucleotides matching TRBD1. The CDR3 loop spans 17 amino acids. The J segment lost 1 base and the V segment lost 5 bases, leaving 7 bases of the junction unmatched. Germline V CDR1 and CDR2: KGHSH, LQKENI. CDR3 DNA: TGTGCCAGCTCATTAACCGGGACAGGGGGCCGCACAGATACGCAGTATTTT. This encodes CASSLTGTGGRTDTQYF.